The 27 T cell receptor beta chains below come from one sample, sequenced in a study of blood T cell repertoires in COVID-19. Profiling relied on immunoSEQ multiplex PCR, and the TCRdb table lists in-frame clones only, not all of them. Of a few hundred thousand clones in the sample, more than 65% were seen once. Sequencing was carried out using peripheral blood. These receptors all stem from a middle-aged man with active or convalescent COVID-19.

The CDR3 reads CASSLRVPYEQYF. CDR3 DNA: TGTGCCAGCAGCCTTCGGGTTCCCTACGAGCAGTACTTC. The rearrangement links TRBV12-3 or TRBV12-4 to TRBJ2-7; D uncertain. The V end lost 6 bases, the J end lost 2 bases, and 11 bases lay between the germline ends. The CDR3 length is 13 residues.

This clone came up once. The V call is TRBV11-2, the J call TRBJ2-3; D uncertain. The CDR3 length is 12 residues. The ends were cut back, 4 bases at V and 2 bases at J, with 4 bases in the middle. Germline CDR1 and CDR2: SGHAT and FQNNGV. This CDR3 is CASSYTTDTQYF. The CDR3 DNA follows: TGTGCCAGCAGCTACACCACAGATACGCAGTATTTT.

This chain uses TRBV21-1 with TRBJ2-5; TRBD2, the table's D call, lacks a check against the DNA. TRBV21-1 corresponds to a pseudogene. This CDR3 comprises 15 residues. CDR3 in DNA: TGTGCCAGCAGCAAACTGGGGCTAGCGGGAGAGACCCAGTACTTC. Translated, it gives CASSKLGLAGETQYF.

V is TRBV2 and J is TRBJ2-2; unclear D gene. The CDR3 is made up of 13 amino acids. Germline V gene data show CDR1 as SNHLY and CDR2 as FYNNEI. The V and J ends lost 4 bases and 7 bases respectively, with 10 bases between them. In DNA form, the CDR3 reads TGTGCCAGCAGTGGGCGACTGGGCGGGGAGCTGTTTTTT. Protein product: CASSGRLGGELFF.

V gene TRBV2 combines with J gene TRBJ2-7, with 7 bases identical to TRBD1. Germline trimming cut 6 bases from V and 2 bases from J; bases unmatched to any gene: 10. The CDR3 runs 15 residues. Germline CDR1 SNHLY, CDR2 FYNNEI. The CDR3 is CASRDQDRPPYEQYF. The CDR3 nucleotides are TGTGCCAGCAGAGACCAGGACAGGCCACCCTACGAGCAGTACTTC. Drawing the rest from reference TRBV2 and TRBJ2-7, the complete variable domain is EPEVTQTPSHQVTQMGQEVILRCVPISNHLYFYWYRQILGQKVEFLVSFYNNEISEKSEIFDDQFSVERPDGSNFTLKIRSTKLEDSAMYFCASRDQDRPPYEQYFGPGTRLTVT.

The chain couples TRBV9 to TRBJ2-5, with D perhaps matching TRBD2 (6 bases). The CDR3 length is 15 residues. The V gene lost 0 bases and the J gene lost 4 bases, with 13 bases spanning the gap. Germline CDR1 and CDR2: SGDLS and YYNGEE. The CDR3 sequence is CASSVEVGGPETQYF. In DNA, the CDR3 is TGTGCCAGCAGCGTAGAAGTGGGAGGCCCAGAGACCCAGTACTTC.

This chain connects TRBV7-7 to TRBJ2-7; D may be TRBD1 (6 bases). The V gene's germline CDR1 is SSHAT and CDR2 FNYEAQ (reference sequence). The CDR3 loop spans 15 amino acids. Between the trimmed V and J ends, which lost 5 bases and 0 bases, there was a span of 14 bases. CDR3 region: CASSPVPRGSYEQYF. The CDR3 region has the DNA TGTGCCAGCAGCCCCGTTCCCAGGGGCTCCTACGAGCAGTACTTC. Looking up the rest from reference TRBV7-7 and TRBJ2-7 gives the full variable domain: GAGVSQSPRYKVTKRGQDVTLRCDPISSHATLYWYQQALGQGPEFLTYFNYEAQPDKSGLPSDRFSAERPEGSISTLTIQRTEQRDSAMYRCASSPVPRGSYEQYFGPGTRLTVT.

The chain combines TRBV2 with TRBJ2-1, with TRBD2 matching over 9 bases. Per the germline V gene, CDR1 is SNHLY and CDR2 is FYNNEI. V gave up 4 bases and J gave up 5 bases; unmatched junction bases: 3. The CDR3 has 14 amino acids. The CDR3 region is CASSVASGDNEQFF. CDR3 DNA sequence: TGTGCCAGCAGTGTGGCTAGCGGGGACAATGAGCAGTTCTTC. Variable domain in full (rest from reference TRBV2 and TRBJ2-1): EPEVTQTPSHQVTQMGQEVILRCVPISNHLYFYWYRQILGQKVEFLVSFYNNEISEKSEIFDDQFSVERPDGSNFTLKIRSTKLEDSAMYFCASSVASGDNEQFFGPGTRLTVL.

The chain is built from TRBV7-2 and TRBJ1-2; 7 nucleotides line up with TRBD1. Germline V gene data show CDR1 as SGHTA and CDR2 as FQGNSA. Unmatched junction bases numbered 10, after V lost 5 bases and J lost 1 base. The CDR3 covers 16 residues. CDR3 sequence reads: CASSLTRDSFNYGYTF. In nucleotides, the CDR3 is TGTGCCAGCAGCCTTACCCGGGACAGCTTTAACTATGGCTACACCTTC.

CDR3 sequence (DNA): TGTGCCAGCAGTGAAGCCGCGCAGGCGGGCTTAGAGACCCAGTACTTC. This codes for CASSEAAQAGLETQYF. The V gene is TRBV2, the J gene TRBJ2-5; D is perhaps TRBD2 (5 bases). V lost 0 bases to trimming and J lost 4 bases, with 15 bases between them. The CDR3 runs to 16 residues. CDR1 and CDR2 from the germline V gene are SNHLY and FYNNEI.

The gene calls are TRBV5-4 and TRBJ1-1; the match to TRBD1 covers 8 bases. Unmatched junction bases numbered 12, after V lost 4 bases and J lost 7 bases. This CDR3 region has 15 residues. From germline, CDR1 is SGHNT and CDR2 YYREEE (reference sequence). This CDR3 reads CASSPSRDRSHEAFF. DNA of the CDR3: TGTGCCAGCAGCCCGTCCCGGGACAGGAGCCATGAAGCTTTCTTT.

This chain uses TRBV27 with TRBJ1-1, with D possibly being TRBD1 (5 bases). The germline gives CDR1 MNHEY, CDR2 SMNVEV (reference sequence). Trimming shortened V by 7 bases and J by 5 bases, and 14 bases separated the two germline ends. CDR3 length: 13 amino acids. CDR3 coding DNA: TGTGCCAGCAAATTCCCAGGGTTGACTGAAGCTTTCTTT. Amino acid sequence: CASKFPGLTEAFF.

J is TRBJ2-1 and V is TRBV7-9; 7 nucleotides align to TRBD1. Trimming took 2 bases from V and 9 from J; bases not matched to a gene: 10. The V gene's germline CDR1 is SEHNR and CDR2 FQNEAQ (reference sequence). The CDR3 extends over 15 amino acids. The CDR3 coding sequence is TGTGCCAGCAGCTTAACAGGGGCTCCTAGGGGTGAGCAGTTCTTC. This encodes CASSLTGAPRGEQFF.

This chain connects TRBV28 to TRBJ2-3; tentatively, D is TRBD2 (7 bases). V shed 3 bases and J shed 5 bases, with 15 bases lying between them. Germline V gives CDR1 MDHEN, CDR2 SYDVKM. The CDR3 covers 15 residues. CDR3: CASSLAGAAKDTQYF. CDR3 nucleotide sequence: TGTGCCAGCAGTTTGGCGGGGGCAGCGAAAGATACGCAGTATTTT.

The chain employs TRBV19 and TRBJ2-3; D may be TRBD1 (6 bases). CDR3 length: 16 amino acids. Germline loops: CDR1 LNHDA, CDR2 SQIVND (reference sequence). The V and J ends lost 3 bases and 0 bases respectively, with 13 bases between them. CDR3: CASSIWGQPSTDTQYF. The CDR3 bases are TGTGCCAGTAGTATCTGGGGGCAGCCTAGCACAGATACGCAGTATTTT.

This clone is a singleton in its sample. The chain employs TRBV28 and TRBJ1-1; a weak D match, TRBD1 (5 bases). The germline CDR1 and CDR2 sequences are MDHEN and SYDVKM. The CDR3 sequence is 16 residues long. The ends were cut back, 6 bases at V and 3 bases at J, with 20 bases in the middle. This chain's CDR3 is CASRWGGRRFDTEAFF. The CDR3 DNA reads as TGTGCCAGCAGGTGGGGGGGGAGGCGTTTTGACACTGAAGCTTTCTTT.

This chain links TRBV7-2 with TRBJ2-3, with a possible D match to TRBD2 (6 bases). From germline, CDR1 is SGHTA and CDR2 FQGNSA. This CDR3 is 15 amino acids long. V gave up 2 bases and J gave up 6 bases, with 15 bases separating them. CDR3 coding DNA: TGTGCCAGCAGCTTAAGGCCCGCCCGGGGGGATACGCAGTATTTT. Its protein is CASSLRPARGDTQYF.

The chain employs TRBV5-6 and TRBJ2-7; 9 bases align to TRBD1. CDR3 size: 16 residues. V gave up 3 bases and J gave up 4 bases; unmatched junction bases: 11. Germline assignment: CDR1 SGHDT and CDR2 YYEEEE. CDR3 nucleotide sequence: TGTGCCAGCAGCTCTGGTCGGGGACAGGGATATTACGAGCAGTACTTC. Protein: CASSSGRGQGYYEQYF.

CDR3 sequence reads: CASSATSGPYEQYF. The DNA for the CDR3 is TGTGCCAGCAGCGCCACTAGCGGGCCGTACGAGCAGTACTTC. V and J are TRBV5-6 and TRBJ2-7; TRBD2 matches 9 bases. The V segment lost 4 bases and the J segment 4 bases; nucleotides outside the gene matches: 6. CDR1 and CDR2 (germline): SGHDT, YYEEEE. The CDR3 runs 14 residues.

This chain joins TRBV28 and TRBJ2-3; 8 nucleotides match TRBD2. CDR1 and CDR2 (germline): MDHEN, SYDVKM. There are 19 residues in the CDR3. After removal of 3 bases from V and 1 base from J, the junction contained 15 bases not matched to a gene. The CDR3 sequence is CASSFTPSGSWLGTDTQYF. CDR3 DNA sequence: TGTGCCAGCAGTTTTACGCCCAGCGGGAGCTGGCTGGGCACAGATACGCAGTATTTT.

This clone turned up a few times. The V gene is TRBV6-4, the J gene TRBJ1-4, with 7 bases fitting TRBD1. The V gene's germline CDR1 is MRHNA and CDR2 SNTAGT. CDR3 length: 15 residues. V was pared by 0 bases and J by 5 bases, with 3 bases of the junction left unmatched. This chain's CDR3 is CASSDSDRANEKLFF. In DNA form, the CDR3 reads TGTGCCAGCAGTGACTCCGACAGGGCAAATGAAAAACTGTTTTTT.

The J gene is TRBJ1-2, the V gene TRBV5-4; possible D gene TRBD1, 5 bases. Germline loops: CDR1 SGHNT, CDR2 YYREEE (reference sequence). CDR3 size: 14 residues. V was cut by 4 bases and J by 3 bases, with 13 bases left in between. CDR3 amino acids: CASSPPPRDYGYTF. CDR3 nucleotide sequence: TGTGCCAGCAGCCCGCCCCCCAGGGACTATGGCTACACCTTC.

This sequence joins TRBV6-2 or TRBV6-3 and TRBJ1-2, with unresolved D. Trimming stripped 6 bases from V and 0 bases from J, with 17 bases between. This CDR3 has 16 amino acids. Looked up from germline, CDR1 is MNHEY and CDR2 is SVGEGT. The CDR3 DNA is TGTGCCAGCAGCATTACGTGGGAGTTGTCTAACTATGGCTACACCTTC. Its protein product is CASSITWELSNYGYTF.

This chain links TRBV28 with TRBJ2-1, with 7 nucleotides matching TRBD2. Germline values: CDR1 MDHEN, CDR2 SYDVKM. V dropped 6 bases and J dropped 6; count of bases not matched to a gene: 5. The CDR3 runs to 13 residues. CDR3 residues: CASRVRGSNEQFF. Here the CDR3 DNA reads TGTGCCAGCAGGGTGCGGGGGTCCAATGAGCAGTTCTTC.

The chain employs TRBV28 and TRBJ1-2; the match to TRBD1 covers 7 bases. The CDR3 length is 13 residues. Germline V lookup: CDR1 MDHEN, CDR2 SYDVKM. Trimming cost V 1 base and J 5 bases; bases outside gene matches: 1. The CDR3 coding sequence is TGTGCCAGCAGTTTATCAGGGGGATATGGCTACACCTTC. Its translation: CASSLSGGYGYTF.

This clone was recorded a few times. The chain carries TRBV3-1 (or the pseudogene TRBV3-2) and TRBJ1-1; TRBD1 matches 9 bases. The CDR3 is made up of 13 amino acids. Per the germline V gene, CDR1 is LGHDT and CDR2 is YNNKEL (reference sequence). V trimming: 6 bases; J trimming: 10 bases; junction bases outside the gene matches: 9. CDR3: CASRQQGAGAAFF. The CDR3 DNA reads TGTGCCAGCAGGCAACAGGGGGCCGGGGCAGCTTTCTTT.

This chain's CDR3 is CASRDSGSYEQYF. The DNA for the CDR3 is TGTGCCAGCAGGGACTCGGGCTCCTACGAGCAGTACTTC. The chain joins TRBV7-9 to TRBJ2-7, with D perhaps TRBD2 (5 bases). Looked up from germline, CDR1 is SEHNR and CDR2 is FQNEAQ (reference sequence). CDR3 length equals 13 residues. Trimming took off 6 bases at V and 0 bases at J, with 9 bases between the two ends. Complete variable domain (other parts from reference TRBV7-9 and TRBJ2-7): DTGVSQNPRHKITKRGQNVTFRCDPISEHNRLYWYRQTLGQGPEFLTYFQNEAQLEKSRLLSDRFSAERPKGSFSTLEIQRTEQGDSAMYLCASRDSGSYEQYFGPGTRLTVT.